This T cell receptor beta chain was observed in a study of T cells in Graves' hyperthyroidism and ophthalmopathy. The diagnostic basis comprised clinical symptoms, serum thyroxine and TRAb, thyroid ultrasound and orbital computed tomography. The source material, RNA transcripts, was used to amplify TCR beta CDR3 regions. Primed by the HTBI set, a first-round RT-PCR was run on the TCR CDR3. TCRdb re-analysed the multiplex PCR reads in MiXCR, keeping a single row per CDR3 protein. Found here are roughly 380,000 distinct CDR3 sequences, 14% of them singletons; the top ten hold roughly 11%. V was trimmed by 0 bases and J by 3 bases, leaving 18 bases between them. Germline CDR1 MGHRA, CDR2 YSYEKL. The CDR3 extends over 19 amino acids. Study-wide findings and caveats: Most expanded thyroid clonotypes above 0.001 recurred in blood. Model-based prediction identified ophthalmopathy a median 6.5 months prior to its onset.

This clonotype has more than one count but fewer than ten. Antigen unknown. The chain couples TRBV4-1 to TRBJ2-6; perhaps TRBD1 as D (5 bases). The clonotype comes from an older woman with Graves' hyperthyroidism. The material sequenced was blood. As DNA, the CDR3 is TGCGCCAGCAGCCAAGAAGGGGCAGAACGTGCTGGTGGGGCCAACGTCCTGACTTTC. Translation: CASSQEGAERAGGANVLTF.